This TCR beta chain is from a study of T cell changes during pregnancy in multiple sclerosis. This clone is classed as medium-sized (0.01 to 0.1%). Produced via immunoSEQ multiplex PCR; TCRdb's table is partial and in-frame only. In the table there are 30,000 to 40,000 clones, around nine tenths of which are singletons. This TCR was recovered from a female donor with multiple sclerosis, enrolled in a pregnancy study. The sequenced sample was CD8+ T cells from peripheral blood mononuclear cells, obtained in the first trimester of pregnancy.

Here the CDR3 DNA reads TGTGCCAGCAGTACCGGGACTAGCGGCCACAATGAGCAGTTCTTC. Its translation is CASSTGTSGHNEQFF. V is TRBV6-4 and J is TRBJ2-1; 11 bases match TRBD2. The V gene end was trimmed by 5 bases and the J gene end by 5 bases; junction bases not matched to a gene: 5. The CDR3 is 15 amino acids. CDR1 and CDR2 from the germline V gene are MRHNA and SNTAGT.